One sample yielded the 5 T cell receptor beta chains listed below, sequenced in a study of cytomegalovirus exposure and HLA in healthy donors. The PCR was carried out with 60 Vbeta primers and 13 Jbeta primers. Produced via immunoSEQ multiplex PCR; TCRdb's table is partial and in-frame only. Here the sample spans some 150,000 clones, roughly 80% being singletons. The sequenced material came from PBMCs. The receptors here all came from a man between 35 and 55 years old in good health and CMV-seropositive.

The chain joins TRBV19 to TRBJ2-1; D unresolved. The germline V gene has CDR1 LNHDA and CDR2 SQIVND (reference sequence). Trimming took off 10 bases at V and 3 bases at J, with 7 bases between the two ends. This CDR3 comprises 11 residues. CDR3 DNA sequence: TGTGCCACCCAAATCTACAATGAGCAGTTCTTC. Its protein is CATQIYNEQFF.

The gene calls are TRBV11-3 and TRBJ2-5; perhaps TRBD2 as D (6 bases). This CDR3 is built from 15 residues. Germline CDR1 is SGHNT and CDR2 is YENEEA. Trimming stripped 1 base from V and 3 bases from J, with 12 bases between. The CDR3 DNA reads as TGTGCCAGCAGCTTAGGTGACGGGACTGAAGAGACCCAGTACTTC. Residues: CASSLGDGTEETQYF.

The J gene is TRBJ2-1, the V gene TRBV9, with D maybe TRBD2 (6 bases). The V gene lost 0 bases and the J gene lost 4 bases, with 8 bases spanning the gap. The CDR3 covers 14 residues. CDR1 and CDR2 (germline): SGDLS, YYNGEE. The CDR3 sequence is CASSVVEGYNEQFF. In DNA form, the CDR3 reads TGTGCCAGCAGCGTAGTGGAGGGATACAATGAGCAGTTCTTC. Full variable domain (rest looked up from reference TRBV9 and TRBJ2-1): DSGVTQTPKHLITATGQRVTLRCSPRSGDLSVYWYQQSLDQGLQFLIQYYNGEERAKGNILERFSAQQFPDLHSELNLSSLELGDSALYFCASSVVEGYNEQFFGPGTRLTVL.

The chain recombines TRBV30 with TRBJ2-3; 13 bases line up with TRBD2. Germline loops: CDR1 GTSNPN, CDR2 SVGIG (reference sequence). CDR3 length: 18 residues. The J segment lost 6 bases and the V segment lost 1 base, leaving 13 bases of the junction unmatched. The CDR3 loop is CAWSGGTSGTPPRDTQYF. Written as DNA, the CDR3 is TGTGCCTGGAGTGGAGGGACTAGCGGGACCCCACCCCGCGATACGCAGTATTTT.

This clone was seen more than once but under ten times. The CDR3 DNA is TGCGCCAGCAGTGAGGGGGACAGTACTTGGAACACTGAAGCTTTCTTT. It is translated as CASSEGDSTWNTEAFF. The V and J genes are TRBV10-2 and TRBJ1-1; TRBD1 aligns across 7 bases. Germline V gene data show CDR1 as WSHSY and CDR2 as SAAADI. Losses at the gene ends were 2 bases for V and 1 base for J; bases not matched to a gene: 7. The CDR3 spans 16 residues.